A selection of T cell receptor beta chains follows, all from one sample in a study of OX40 agonist ivuxolimab in advanced cancers. The method was immunoSEQ multiplex PCR; TCRdb's version includes in-frame clones alone and lacks a portion of them. The sample comprises 96,000 or so clones, about 84% of which are singletons, and about 5.8% rests with the top ten. The sequenced sample was CD4+ or CD8+ T cells sorted from blood, obtained in a trial of the OX40 agonist ivuxolimab. Every receptor here comes from an adult with an advanced solid tumor such as melanoma, head and neck, liver or kidney cancer. Both conserved end residues are part of each CDR3. A D gene is named only where the DNA matches it firmly. Expanded clones are given a class, and other clones once, few, many or no size at all.

>TRBJ2-2|TRBV4-2|NA|NA|14
CASSSRGGTGELFF
TGTGCCAGCAGCAGTAGGGGGGGGACCGGGGAGCTGTTTTTT
>TRBJ2-1|TRBV9|NA|TRBD2|14
CASSLLLAGDEQFF
TGTGCCAGCAGCCTTCTCTTAGCGGGAGATGAGCAGTTCTTC
>TRBJ1-2|TRBV4-3|NA|NA|14
CASSHGQANYGYTF
TGCGCCAGCAGCCACGGGCAGGCTAACTATGGCTACACCTTC
>TRBJ2-2|TRBV2|NA|NA|16
CASSENPRQGTGELFF
TGTGCCAGCAGTGAAAACCCCAGACAAGGCACCGGGGAGCTGTTTTTT
>TRBJ2-7|TRBV18|once|TRBD2|16
CASSPGTSGPQYEQYF
TGTGCCAGCTCACCAGGGACTAGCGGCCCTCAATACGAGCAGTACTTC
>TRBJ2-7|TRBV5-3|NA|NA|12
CARSYTPYEQYF
TGTGCCAGAAGTTATACCCCCTACGAGCAGTACTTC
>TRBJ2-5|TRBV7-9|NA|NA|14
CASSPRDRGETQYF
TGTGCCAGCAGCCCCCGGGACCGCGGGGAGACCCAGTACTTC
>TRBJ1-1|TRBV7-9|NA|TRBD1|15
CASSSRRGQAAEAFF
TGTGCCAGCAGCTCCCGCCGTGGACAGGCGGCAGAAGCTTTCTTT
>TRBJ2-3|TRBV9|NA|NA|15
CASSHRSGEQDTQYF
TGTGCCAGCAGCCACCGGTCCGGGGAGCAAGATACGCAGTATTTT
>TRBJ2-3|TRBV6-5|NA|NA|15
CASSYSGLNTDTQYF
TGTGCCAGCAGTTACTCGGGACTCAACACAGATACGCAGTATTTT
>TRBJ2-2|TRBV5-1|once|NA|15
CASSLEGLRTGELFF
TGCGCCAGCAGCTTGGAAGGGCTGAGAACCGGGGAGCTGTTTTTT
>TRBJ2-1|TRBV5-5|once|TRBD1|14
CASIPGQGLNEQFF
TGTGCCAGCATCCCGGGACAGGGGTTAAATGAGCAGTTCTTC
>TRBJ2-7|TRBV4-3|NA|NA|13
CASSQDQFYEQYF
TGCGCCAGCAGCCAAGATCAATTCTACGAGCAGTACTTC
>TRBJ1-2|TRBV21-1|few|NA|14
CASRKYRVRSGYTF
TGTGCCAGCAGGAAATACAGGGTGAGGAGCGGCTACACCTTC
>TRBJ2-1|TRBV9|NA|NA|13
CASSVTSQHEQFF
TGTGCCAGCAGCGTGACCTCCCAGCATGAGCAGTTCTTC
>TRBJ2-1|TRBV5-1|NA|TRBD2|17
CASSLGTSGGRYNEQFF
TGCGCCAGCAGCTTGGGGACTAGCGGGGGGAGATACAATGAGCAGTTCTTC
>TRBJ2-7|TRBV2|NA|NA|13
CASKSHGGYEQYF
TGTGCCAGCAAGTCCCATGGGGGGTACGAGCAGTACTTC
>TRBJ2-1|TRBV7-6|NA|TRBD2|14
CASSLAGGLDEQFF
TGTGCCAGCAGCTTGGCGGGGGGGCTCGATGAGCAGTTCTTC
>TRBJ2-7|TRBV10-3|NA|NA|19
CAISEYPVLEVPVAYEQYF
TGTGCCATCAGTGAGTACCCCGTCCTTGAGGTCCCCGTGGCCTACGAGCAGTACTTC
>TRBJ1-2|TRBV5-1|NA|NA|14
CASSLATETGGYTF
TGCGCCAGCAGCTTGGCCACGGAGACTGGGGGCTACACCTTC
>TRBJ2-5|TRBV29-1|once|NA|12
CSVGGISETQYF
TGCAGCGTTGGAGGGATCTCAGAGACCCAGTACTTC
>TRBJ2-5|TRBV15|NA|TRBD2|16
CATSRALWEGQETQYF
TGTGCCACCAGCAGAGCACTATGGGAGGGCCAAGAGACCCAGTACTTC
>TRBJ2-7|TRBV12-5|NA|TRBD2|14
CASGFSGSSYEQYF
TGTGCTAGTGGTTTTAGCGGGAGCTCCTACGAGCAGTACTTC
>TRBJ2-7|TRBV12-5|once|TRBD2|16
CASGLATGTSGGGQYF
TGTGCTAGTGGTTTGGCGACCGGGACTAGCGGGGGCGGGCAGTACTTC
>TRBJ1-2|TRBV19|NA|NA|13
CASSVTGQRGYTF
TGTGCCAGTAGTGTGACGGGACAACGGGGCTACACCTTC
>TRBJ1-2|TRBV19|many|NA|12
CASSIRGNGYTF
TGTGCCAGTAGTATTAGAGGAAATGGCTACACCTTC
>TRBJ2-1|TRBV4-3|once|NA|15
CASQNRRGAYNEQFF
TGCGCCTCACAAAACCGTCGGGGAGCCTACAATGAGCAGTTCTTC
>TRBJ1-2|TRBV9|NA|NA|14
CASSVGHLDYGYTF
TGTGCCAGCAGCGTAGGTCATCTTGACTATGGCTACACCTTC